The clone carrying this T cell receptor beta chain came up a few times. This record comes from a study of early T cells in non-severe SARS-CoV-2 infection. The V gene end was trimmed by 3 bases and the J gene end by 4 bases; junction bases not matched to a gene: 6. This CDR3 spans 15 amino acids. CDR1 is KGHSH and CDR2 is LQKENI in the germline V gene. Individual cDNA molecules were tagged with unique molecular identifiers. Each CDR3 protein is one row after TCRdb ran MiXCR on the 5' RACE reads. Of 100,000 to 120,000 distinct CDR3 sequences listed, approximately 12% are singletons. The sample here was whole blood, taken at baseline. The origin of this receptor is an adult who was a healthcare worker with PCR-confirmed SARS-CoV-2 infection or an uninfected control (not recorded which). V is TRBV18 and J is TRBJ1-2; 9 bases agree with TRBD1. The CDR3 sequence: CASSPRTGDAYGYTF. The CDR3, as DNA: TGTGCCAGCTCACCTCGGACAGGGGATGCCTATGGCTACACCTTC.